What follows is one T cell receptor (beta chain) and its context. As yet, its antigen is unknown. In the PCR, 60 Vbeta and 13 Jbeta primers were used. Assay: immunoSEQ multiplex PCR; the TCRdb copy retains only in-frame clones and omits some. This sample carries about 140,000 clones, with about 2% going to the ten biggest clones. Trimming cost V 5 bases and J 10 bases; bases outside gene matches: 11. Germline CDR1 reads SGHNT; CDR2 reads YENEEA. This CDR3 contains 15 residues. This entry comes from a study of cytomegalovirus exposure and HLA in healthy donors. Study-level points and caveats: In a later analysis, parvovirus B19, influenza, CMV and Epstein-Barr virus appeared linked to several top co-occurrence clusters.

The sample taken for sequencing was PBMCs. The receptor was derived from a woman in her late teens or twenties in good health and CMV-seronegative. The chain joins TRBV11-3 to TRBJ2-1, with TRBD2 identical over 10 bases. For the CDR3, the DNA is TGTGCCAGCAGCCCACATCTAGCGGGAGTGAACGAGCAGTTCTTC. Translation: CASSPHLAGVNEQFF.